This entry lists 26 T cell receptor beta chains sequenced from one sample in a study of CD8+ T cells in alopecia areata (dated by TCRdb to about 2018). The library was obtained by the immunoSEQ multiplex PCR assay. To provide template for TCR sequencing, every sample had RNA extracted and reverse transcribed into cDNA. The table comes from immuneACCESS by way of TCRdb, which keeps in-frame sequences with V and J called. Part of the clones is missing from these tables; in studies checked, under half for an unresolved V gene and the rest for unknown reasons. This sample lists 15,000 to 16,000 clones; more than 50% were detected once. Clones ranked in the top ten supply 12% of the sample. From alopecia areata patients, peripheral blood was collected along with lesional scalp punch biopsies. Sample: skin. These receptors were obtained from a human donor with alopecia areata.

The V gene is TRBV15, the J gene TRBJ1-2; TRBD1 aligns across 9 bases. The CDR3 extends over 14 amino acids. The junction had 13 bases not matched to a gene; V was cut back by 6 bases and J by 11 bases. Germline CDR1 reads LNHNV; CDR2 reads YYDKDF (reference sequence). CDR3 nucleotides: TGTGCCACCAGGGGAACCGGGACAGGGAATTCTTACACCTTC. The encoded protein is CATRGTGTGNSYTF.

The rearrangement links TRBV5-1 to TRBJ2-3; D may be TRBD2 (5 bases). V lost 1 base to trimming and J lost 5 bases, with 14 bases between them. CDR1 is SGHRS and CDR2 is YFSETQ in the germline V gene. The CDR3 runs 15 residues. The CDR3 DNA follows: TGCGCCAGCAGCTTGACGGGGATGAGGGTAGATACGCAGTATTTT. As protein: CASSLTGMRVDTQYF.

This clone was counted a single time. The J gene is TRBJ2-2, the V gene TRBV13, with no clear D. The CDR3 spans 15 residues. The germline gives CDR1 PRHDT, CDR2 FYEKMQ (reference sequence). Between the trimmed V and J ends, which lost 5 bases and 0 bases, there was a span of 10 bases. The CDR3 region has the DNA TGTGCCAGCAGCAACGATAAGACGAACACCGGGGAGCTGTTTTTT. As protein: CASSNDKTNTGELFF.

Worth noting for this clone: The sample contains more than one DNA sequence encoding this CDR3. J is TRBJ1-1 and V is TRBV28; D is uncertain. Per germline, CDR1 MDHEN and CDR2 SYDVKM. This CDR3 contains 15 residues. The germline V and J ends were trimmed by 2 bases and 1 base, with 11 bases remaining between them. CDR3 nucleotide sequence: TGTGCCAGCAGTTTAAGGCGGACTGGGAACACTGAAGCTTTCTTT. Its translation: CASSLRRTGNTEAFF.

The chain links TRBV15 to TRBJ2-2, with 8 bases fitting TRBD2. Germline V lookup: CDR1 LNHNV, CDR2 YYDKDF (reference sequence). Trimming removed 0 bases from V and 7 bases from J; junction bases left unmatched: 4. This CDR3 contains 15 residues. CDR3 loop: CATSREGAGGGELFF. CDR3 DNA sequence: TGTGCCACCAGCAGAGAGGGGGCGGGAGGCGGGGAGCTGTTTTTT.

The V call is TRBV7-8, the J call TRBJ1-5; D is unclear. The CDR3 contains 14 residues. The V and J ends lost 2 bases and 5 bases respectively, with 10 bases between them. Germline lookup yields CDR1 SGHVS and CDR2 FQNEAQ. The chain's CDR3 is CASSLSRHHQPQHF. CDR3 bases: TGTGCCAGCAGCTTATCTAGACACCATCAGCCCCAGCATTTT.

The chain joins TRBV27 to TRBJ2-7; D is ambiguous. Germline loops: CDR1 MNHEY, CDR2 SMNVEV (reference sequence). The length of the CDR3 is 15 residues. V was cut by 3 bases and J by 7 bases, with 19 bases left in between. The CDR3 is CASSLVFESSTEQYF. The CDR3 DNA reads TGTGCCAGCAGTTTGGTCTTCGAGAGTTCTACGGAGCAGTACTTC.

This rearrangement joins TRBV7-9 to TRBJ1-5; D might be TRBD1 (5 bases). The V gene lost 5 bases and the J gene lost 0 bases, with 8 bases spanning the gap. This CDR3 spans 14 amino acids. Per germline, CDR1 SEHNR and CDR2 FQNEAQ (reference sequence). The CDR3 nucleotides read TGTGCCAGCAGCCAGACAGATAGCAATCAGCCCCAGCATTTT. This sequence encodes CASSQTDSNQPQHF.

Sample share makes this clone medium-sized. The chain links TRBV4-1 to TRBJ2-1; D uncertain. The CDR3 consists of 12 residues. Germline-derived CDR1 and CDR2 are MGHRA and YSYEKL. V was pared by 1 base and J by 12 bases, with 10 bases between. The CDR3 DNA sequence: TGCGCCAGCAGCCAAGGAGTGGTTGGGCAGTTCTTC. It codes for CASSQGVVGQFF.

The chain carries TRBV27 and TRBJ2-1; TRBD2 matches at 7 bases. The CDR3 has 16 amino acids. The J segment lost 9 bases and the V segment lost 0 bases, leaving 11 bases of the junction unmatched. CDR1 and CDR2 (germline): MNHEY, SMNVEV (reference sequence). For the CDR3, the DNA is TGTGCCAGCAGTTTATCGGGGGGGAGGGCAGTCGGTGAGCAGTTCTTC. Translation: CASSLSGGRAVGEQFF.

The rearrangement joins TRBV28 to TRBJ2-1; D may be TRBD2 (6 bases). Trimming shortened V by 7 bases and J by 12 bases, and 19 bases separated the two germline ends. Germline values: CDR1 MDHEN, CDR2 SYDVKM. The CDR3 has 13 amino acids. CDR3: CASNRMEGQRQFF. The CDR3 region has the DNA TGTGCCAGCAATCGGATGGAGGGCCAGCGGCAGTTCTTC. Filled out from reference TRBV28 and TRBJ2-1, the complete variable domain reads DVKVTQSSRYLVKRTGEKVFLECVQDMDHENMFWYRQDPGLGLRLIYFSYDVKMKEKGDIPEGYSVSREKKERFSLILESASTNQTSMYLCASNRMEGQRQFFGPGTRLTVL.

The chain recombines TRBV9 with TRBJ2-3; possibly TRBD1 for D (5 bases). There are 17 residues in the CDR3. Trimming cost V 2 bases and J 1 base, with 17 bases left between them. Germline V CDR1 and CDR2: SGDLS, YYNGEE. CDR3 amino acids: CASSVLGWGGRTDTQYF. The CDR3 coding sequence is TGTGCCAGCAGCGTTTTGGGTTGGGGCGGTCGCACAGATACGCAGTATTTT.

The V gene is TRBV18, the J gene TRBJ1-1, with a possible D match to TRBD1 (5 bases). Trimming took off 3 bases at V and 4 bases at J, with 18 bases between the two ends. CDR3 length: 16 residues. CDR1 KGHSH and CDR2 LQKENI come from the germline V gene. CDR3 bases: TGTGCCAGCTCACCCTCCAATTCGGGGGGTTTCACTGAAGCTTTCTTT. It specifies CASSPSNSGGFTEAFF.

This clone has only a few counts. The chain links TRBV4-3 to TRBJ2-1; D remains unclear. There are 16 residues in the CDR3. CDR1 LGHNA and CDR2 YSLEER come from the germline V gene. The V gene lost 1 base and the J gene lost 0 bases, with 10 bases spanning the gap. Written as DNA, the CDR3 is TGCGCCAGCAGCCAAGTGAACATGATCTCCTACAATGAGCAGTTCTTC. It codes for CASSQVNMISYNEQFF.

The rearrangement links TRBV7-9 to TRBJ2-1, with TRBD1 identical over 8 bases. Germline-derived CDR1 and CDR2 are SEHNR and FQNEAQ (reference sequence). The junction had 1 base not matched to a gene; V was cut back by 3 bases and J by 3 bases. This CDR3 region has 14 residues. The CDR3 sequence is CASSLTGDYNEQFF. CDR3 coding DNA: TGTGCCAGCAGCTTGACAGGGGACTACAATGAGCAGTTCTTC.

The chain uses TRBV5-6 and TRBJ1-2; D possibly corresponds to TRBD1 (6 bases). CDR3 size: 16 residues. Germline V CDR1 and CDR2: SGHDT, YYEEEE. With 1 base removed from V and 5 bases from J, the gap between germline ends came to 18 bases. The CDR3 sequence is CASSLSPSRGEYGYTF. DNA of the CDR3: TGTGCCAGCAGCTTGTCTCCCTCGAGGGGGGAATATGGCTACACCTTC.

This clone has only one observation. The gene calls are TRBV19 and TRBJ1-1; 8 bases fit TRBD1. CDR1 is LNHDA and CDR2 is SQIVND in the germline V gene (reference sequence). This CDR3 has 16 amino acids. Germline trimming cut 5 bases from V and 0 bases from J; bases unmatched to any gene: 8. CDR3: CASSPLTGAMNTEAFF. In DNA form, the CDR3 reads TGTGCCAGTAGTCCGTTGACAGGGGCCATGAACACTGAAGCTTTCTTT. Complete variable domain (other parts from reference TRBV19 and TRBJ1-1): DGGITQSPKYLFRKEGQNVTLSCEQNLNHDAMYWYRQDPGQGLRLIYYSQIVNDFQKGDIAEGYSVSREKKESFPLTVTSAQKNPTAFYLCASSPLTGAMNTEAFFGQGTRLTVV.

V and J are TRBV29-1 and TRBJ1-1, with D tentatively TRBD1 (5 bases). The CDR3 has 11 amino acids. V shed 8 bases and J shed 5 bases, with 12 bases lying between them. The germline V gene encodes CDR1 SQVTM and CDR2 ANQGSEA. The DNA of the CDR3 is TGCAGCTCGACCGACAGAACTGAAGCTTTCTTT. Translated, it gives CSSTDRTEAFF.

This rearrangement joins TRBV29-1 to TRBJ2-1, with D possibly being TRBD2 (6 bases). The V end lost 4 bases, the J end lost 7 bases, and 8 bases lay between the germline ends. This CDR3 is 11 amino acids long. Germline CDR1 is SQVTM and CDR2 is ANQGSEA. CDR3 residues: CSVAGGNEQFF. CDR3 coding DNA: TGCAGCGTTGCCGGAGGGAATGAGCAGTTCTTC.

This clone was observed a few times. The chain recombines TRBV4-2 with TRBJ1-5, with D unclear. Deletions cut 1 base from V and 9 bases from J, with 7 bases between. CDR3 size: 12 residues. Germline CDR1 LGHNA, CDR2 YNFKEQ. The CDR3 sequence is CASSQGDRPQHF. The CDR3, as DNA: TGTGCCAGCAGCCAAGGGGATCGGCCCCAGCATTTT.

This clone was observed a few times. The chain links TRBV28 to TRBJ1-3; no firm D call. V lost 2 bases to trimming and J lost 11 bases, with 7 bases between them. The CDR3 spans 11 residues. From germline, CDR1 is MDHEN and CDR2 SYDVKM. The CDR3 DNA is TGTGCCAGCAGTTTAGGTCTATCCATATATTTT. This codes for CASSLGLSIYF.

This clone was seen a few times. The gene calls are TRBV29-1 and TRBJ1-2; 7 bases match TRBD1. V dropped 4 bases and J dropped 2; count of bases not matched to a gene: 4. There are 13 residues in the CDR3. CDR1 is SQVTM, CDR2 ANQGSEA, per germline. The CDR3: CSVGPTGNYGYTF. CDR3 nucleotides: TGCAGCGTTGGACCGACAGGGAACTATGGCTACACCTTC.

This clone was observed a handful of times. The chain employs TRBV9 and TRBJ2-1, with D possibly TRBD2 on 6 matching bases. V lost 3 bases, J lost 0 bases, and 16 bases lay in between. The CDR3 sequence is 17 residues long. In germline, CDR1 is SGDLS, CDR2 YYNGEE. This CDR3 is CASSDTGTRRSYNEQFF. Here the CDR3 DNA reads TGTGCCAGCAGCGATACCGGGACTCGTCGCTCCTACAATGAGCAGTTCTTC.

The rearrangement links TRBV5-4 to TRBJ2-1; weak D call: TRBD2 (5 bases). V lost 2 bases, J lost 3 bases, and 9 bases lay in between. This CDR3 is 14 amino acids long. CDR1 and CDR2 from the germline V gene are SGHNT and YYREEE (reference sequence). CDR3 residues: CASSFGLIYNEQFF. CDR3 coding DNA: TGTGCCAGCAGCTTCGGACTTATCTACAATGAGCAGTTCTTC.

The chain uses TRBV7-2 and TRBJ1-5; possible D gene TRBD1, 5 bases. CDR1 SGHTA and CDR2 FQGNSA come from the germline V gene. The CDR3 totals 15 residues. V shed 5 bases and J shed 1 base, with 12 bases lying between them. The CDR3 reads CASSTQTESNQPQHF. The DNA for the CDR3 is TGTGCCAGCAGCACCCAGACAGAGAGCAATCAGCCCCAGCATTTT.

This chain joins TRBV7-2 and TRBJ2-3; 15 bases match TRBD2. Germline V gene lookup returns CDR1 SGHTA and CDR2 FQGNSA. J lost 5 bases, V lost 5 bases, and 8 bases had no gene match. The CDR3 totals 17 residues. CDR3 DNA sequence: TGTGCCAGCAGCCAGGACAGGGGACTAGCGGGAGGAGATACGCAGTATTTT. As protein: CASSQDRGLAGGDTQYF.